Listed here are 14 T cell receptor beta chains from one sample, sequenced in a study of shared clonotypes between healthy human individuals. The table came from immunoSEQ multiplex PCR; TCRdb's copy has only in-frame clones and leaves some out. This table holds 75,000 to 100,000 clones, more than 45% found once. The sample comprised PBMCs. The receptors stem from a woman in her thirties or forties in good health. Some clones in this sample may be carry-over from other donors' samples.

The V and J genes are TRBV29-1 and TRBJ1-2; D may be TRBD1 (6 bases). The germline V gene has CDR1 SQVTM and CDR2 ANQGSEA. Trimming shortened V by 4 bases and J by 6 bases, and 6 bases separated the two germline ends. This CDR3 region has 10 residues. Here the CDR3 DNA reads TGCAGCGTTGGGACAGATGGCTACACCTTC. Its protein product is CSVGTDGYTF.

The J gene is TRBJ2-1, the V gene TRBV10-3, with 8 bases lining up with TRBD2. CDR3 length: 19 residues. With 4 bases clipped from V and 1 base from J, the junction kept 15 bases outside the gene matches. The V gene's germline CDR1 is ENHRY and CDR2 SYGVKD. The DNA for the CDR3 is TGTGCCATCAGTGGAGCGGGGGTCTCAAGGTTGGCGTCCTACAATGAGCAGTTCTTC. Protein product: CAISGAGVSRLASYNEQFF.

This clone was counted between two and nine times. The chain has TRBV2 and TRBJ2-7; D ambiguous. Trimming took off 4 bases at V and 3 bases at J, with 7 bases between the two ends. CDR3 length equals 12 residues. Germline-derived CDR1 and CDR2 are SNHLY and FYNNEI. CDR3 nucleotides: TGTGCCAGCAGTGTTCCGGGCTACGAGCAGTACTTC. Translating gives CASSVPGYEQYF.

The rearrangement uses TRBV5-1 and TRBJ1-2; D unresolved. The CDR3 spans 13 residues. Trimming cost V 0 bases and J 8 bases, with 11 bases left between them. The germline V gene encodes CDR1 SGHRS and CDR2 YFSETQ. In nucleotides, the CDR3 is TGCGCCAGCAGCTTGGATGGAGCTTGGGGCTACACCTTC. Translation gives CASSLDGAWGYTF.

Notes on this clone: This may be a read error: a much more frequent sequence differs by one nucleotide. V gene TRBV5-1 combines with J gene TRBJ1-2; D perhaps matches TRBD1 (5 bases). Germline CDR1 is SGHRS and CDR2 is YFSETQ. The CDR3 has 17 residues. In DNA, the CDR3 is TGCGCCAGCAGCTCCAAGCTAGGGGACGGAGCTAACCATGGCTACACCTTC. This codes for CASSSKLGDGANHGYTF.

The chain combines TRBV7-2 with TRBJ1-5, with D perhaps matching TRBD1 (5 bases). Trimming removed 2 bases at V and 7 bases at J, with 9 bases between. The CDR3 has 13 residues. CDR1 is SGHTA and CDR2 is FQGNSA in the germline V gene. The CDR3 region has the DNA TGTGCCAGCAGCTTAAGGGGTGAGCAGCCCCAGCATTTT. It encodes CASSLRGEQPQHF.

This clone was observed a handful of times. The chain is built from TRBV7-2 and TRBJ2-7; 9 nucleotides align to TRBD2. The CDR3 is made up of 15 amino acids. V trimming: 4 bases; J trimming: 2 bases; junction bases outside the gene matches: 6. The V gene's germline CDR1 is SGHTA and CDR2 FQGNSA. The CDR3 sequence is CASSSGGTSTYEQYF. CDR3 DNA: TGTGCCAGCAGCTCAGGGGGGACTAGCACCTACGAGCAGTACTTC.

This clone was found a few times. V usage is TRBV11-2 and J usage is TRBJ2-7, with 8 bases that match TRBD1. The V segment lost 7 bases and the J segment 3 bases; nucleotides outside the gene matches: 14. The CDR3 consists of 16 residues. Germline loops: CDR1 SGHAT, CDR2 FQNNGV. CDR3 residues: CASTPRPGQVNYEQYF. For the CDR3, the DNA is TGTGCCAGCACTCCACGCCCGGGACAGGTGAACTACGAGCAGTACTTC.

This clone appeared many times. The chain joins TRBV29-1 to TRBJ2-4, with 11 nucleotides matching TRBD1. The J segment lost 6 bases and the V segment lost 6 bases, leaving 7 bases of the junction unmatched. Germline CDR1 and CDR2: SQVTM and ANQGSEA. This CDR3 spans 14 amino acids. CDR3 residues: CSVQPGTGGNIQYF. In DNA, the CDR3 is TGCAGCGTCCAACCCGGGACAGGGGGAAACATTCAGTACTTC.

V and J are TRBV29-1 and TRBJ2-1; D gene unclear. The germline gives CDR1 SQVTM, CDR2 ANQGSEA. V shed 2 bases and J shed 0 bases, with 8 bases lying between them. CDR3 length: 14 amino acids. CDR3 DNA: TGCAGCGTTGAATGGGCCCGCTCCTACAATGAGCAGTTCTTC. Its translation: CSVEWARSYNEQFF.

CDR3 sequence reads: CASSPPGGLHGYTF. In DNA, the CDR3 is TGTGCCAGCAGCCCCCCAGGGGGGCTGCATGGCTACACCTTC. The V gene is TRBV11-2, the J gene TRBJ1-2; 7 nucleotides align to TRBD1. V was clipped by 5 bases and J by 6 bases; unmatched bases: 9. The CDR3 runs 14 residues. From germline, CDR1 is SGHAT and CDR2 FQNNGV.

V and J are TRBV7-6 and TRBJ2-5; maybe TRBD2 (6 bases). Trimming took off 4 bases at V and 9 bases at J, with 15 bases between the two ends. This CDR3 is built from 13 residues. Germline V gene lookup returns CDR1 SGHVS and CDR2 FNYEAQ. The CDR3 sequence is CASSSGTSGAQYF. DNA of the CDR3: TGTGCCAGCAGCTCCGGGACTTCTGGGGCCCAGTACTTC.

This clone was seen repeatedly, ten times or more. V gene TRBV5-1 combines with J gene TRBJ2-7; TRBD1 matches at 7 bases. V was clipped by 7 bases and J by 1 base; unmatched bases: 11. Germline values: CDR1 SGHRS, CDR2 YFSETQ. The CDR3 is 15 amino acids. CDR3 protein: CASSTTGLRSYEQYF. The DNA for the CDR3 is TGCGCCAGCTCGACGACAGGGCTAAGGTCCTACGAGCAGTACTTC.

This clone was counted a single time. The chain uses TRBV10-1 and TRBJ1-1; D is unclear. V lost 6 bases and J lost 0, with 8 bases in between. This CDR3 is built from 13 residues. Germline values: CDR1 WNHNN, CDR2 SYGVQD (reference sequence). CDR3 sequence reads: CASRRLMNTEAFF. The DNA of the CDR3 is TGCGCCAGCAGGAGGCTAATGAACACTGAAGCTTTCTTT.